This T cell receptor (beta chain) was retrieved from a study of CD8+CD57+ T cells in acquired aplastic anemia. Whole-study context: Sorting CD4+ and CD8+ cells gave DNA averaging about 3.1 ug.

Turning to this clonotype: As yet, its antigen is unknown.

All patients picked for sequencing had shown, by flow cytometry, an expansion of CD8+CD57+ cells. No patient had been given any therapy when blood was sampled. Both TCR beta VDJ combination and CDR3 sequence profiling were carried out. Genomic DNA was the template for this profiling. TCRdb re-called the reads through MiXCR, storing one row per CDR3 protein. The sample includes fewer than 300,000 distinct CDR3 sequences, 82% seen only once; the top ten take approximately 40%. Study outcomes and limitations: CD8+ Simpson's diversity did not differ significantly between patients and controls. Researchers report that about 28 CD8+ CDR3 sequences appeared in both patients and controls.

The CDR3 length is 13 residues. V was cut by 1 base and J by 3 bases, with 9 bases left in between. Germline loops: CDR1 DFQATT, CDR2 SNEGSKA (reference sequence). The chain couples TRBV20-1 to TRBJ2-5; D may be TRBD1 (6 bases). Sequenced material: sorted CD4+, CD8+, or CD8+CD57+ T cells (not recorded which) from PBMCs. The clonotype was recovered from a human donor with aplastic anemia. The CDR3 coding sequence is TGCAGTGCTAGAGGTCCAGGGGAAGAGACCCAGTACTTC. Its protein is CSARGPGEETQYF.